A selection of T cell receptor beta chains follows, all from one sample in a study of beta chain features in type 1 diabetes. Sequencing was performed with immunoSEQ multiplex PCR; in TCRdb, only in-frame clones are kept and a portion is missing. The table lists approximately 600,000 clones, approximately 13% of them singletons, with roughly 0.12% in the top ten. The sequenced sample was naive CD4+ T cells from blood. The receptors here all came from a man younger than 40 with type 1 diabetes. CDR3s include the opening cysteine and the closing phenylalanine or tryptophan. The order of the fields is V gene, J gene, CDR3 protein.

>TRBV9|TRBJ2-5
CASSAGSAGETQYF
>TRBV4-1|TRBJ2-5
CASSQDSRKTQYF
>TRBV6-1|TRBJ2-4
CASRDRELAKNIQYF
>TRBV2|TRBJ1-2
CASSAGQGFNYGYTF
>TRBV19|TRBJ1-2
CASSMDYGYTF
>TRBV7-3|TRBJ1-1
CASSLKAERQATDEAFF
>TRBV18|TRBJ1-1
CASSPQGRETEAFF
>TRBV5-6|TRBJ2-7
CASSLMGEQYF
>TRBV28|TRBJ2-6
CAARTGGAGANVLTF
>TRBV5-6|TRBJ2-1
CASSSRKGEQFF
>TRBV7-9|TRBJ2-7
CASEGLAGVGQYF
>TRBV6-1|TRBJ1-2
CASSRDRDNYGYTF
>TRBV9|TRBJ1-5
CASSITGDSNQPQHF
>TRBV6-5|TRBJ2-7
CASRAGLRYEQYF
>TRBV11-2|TRBJ2-7
CASSLSPQALEGEQYF
>TRBV7-2|TRBJ1-4
CASSFRGHTEKLFF
>TRBV1|TRBJ1-4
CTSSQDKGTVEKLFF